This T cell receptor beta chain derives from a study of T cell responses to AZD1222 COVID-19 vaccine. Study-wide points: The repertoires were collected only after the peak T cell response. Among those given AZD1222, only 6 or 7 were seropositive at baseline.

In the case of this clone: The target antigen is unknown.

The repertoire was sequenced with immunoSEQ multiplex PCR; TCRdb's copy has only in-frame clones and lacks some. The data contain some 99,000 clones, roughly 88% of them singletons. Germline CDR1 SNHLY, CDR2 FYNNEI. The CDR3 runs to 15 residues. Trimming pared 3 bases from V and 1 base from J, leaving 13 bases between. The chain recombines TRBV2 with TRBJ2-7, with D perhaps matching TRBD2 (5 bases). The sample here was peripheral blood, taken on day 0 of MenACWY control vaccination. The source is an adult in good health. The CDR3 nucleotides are TGTGCCAGCAGTGATGAATCGACGGGATCCTACGAGCAGTACTTC. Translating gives CASSDESTGSYEQYF.